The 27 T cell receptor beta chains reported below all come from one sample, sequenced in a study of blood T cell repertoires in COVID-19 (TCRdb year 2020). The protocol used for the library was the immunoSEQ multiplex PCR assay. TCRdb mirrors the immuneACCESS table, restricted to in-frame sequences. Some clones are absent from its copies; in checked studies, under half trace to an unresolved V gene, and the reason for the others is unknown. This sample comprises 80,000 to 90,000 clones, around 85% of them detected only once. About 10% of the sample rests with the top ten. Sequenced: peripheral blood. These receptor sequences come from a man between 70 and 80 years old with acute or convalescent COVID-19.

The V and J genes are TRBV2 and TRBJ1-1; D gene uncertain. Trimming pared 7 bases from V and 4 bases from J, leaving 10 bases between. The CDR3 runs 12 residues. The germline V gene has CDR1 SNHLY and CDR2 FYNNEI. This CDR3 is CASTERLTEAFF. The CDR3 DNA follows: TGTGCCAGCACAGAAAGACTCACTGAAGCTTTCTTT.

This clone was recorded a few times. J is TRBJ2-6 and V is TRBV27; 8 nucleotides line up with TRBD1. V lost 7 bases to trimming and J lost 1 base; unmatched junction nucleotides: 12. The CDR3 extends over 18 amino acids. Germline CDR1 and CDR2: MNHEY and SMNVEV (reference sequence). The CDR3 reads CASTFHRTGRSGANVLTF. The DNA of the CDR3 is TGTGCCAGCACCTTCCATCGGACAGGGAGGTCTGGGGCCAACGTCCTGACTTTC.

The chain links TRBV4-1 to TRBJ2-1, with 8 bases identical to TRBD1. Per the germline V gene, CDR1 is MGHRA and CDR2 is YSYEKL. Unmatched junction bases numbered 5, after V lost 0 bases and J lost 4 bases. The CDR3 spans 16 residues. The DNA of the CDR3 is TGCGCCAGCAGCCAAGATCCCACAGGGGGGTACAATGAGCAGTTCTTC. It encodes CASSQDPTGGYNEQFF.

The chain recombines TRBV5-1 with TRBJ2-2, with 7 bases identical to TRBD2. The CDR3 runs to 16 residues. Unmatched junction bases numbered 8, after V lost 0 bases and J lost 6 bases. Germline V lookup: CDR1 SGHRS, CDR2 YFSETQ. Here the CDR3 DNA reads TGCGCCAGCAGCTTGGTGATGGGGGGGACCGCCGGGGAGCTGTTTTTT. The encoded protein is CASSLVMGGTAGELFF.

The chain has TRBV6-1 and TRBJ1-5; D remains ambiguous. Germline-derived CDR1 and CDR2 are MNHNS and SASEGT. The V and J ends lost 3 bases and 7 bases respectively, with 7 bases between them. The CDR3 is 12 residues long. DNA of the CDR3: TGTGCCAGCAGTGATCCCCTCCAGCCCCAGCATTTT. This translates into CASSDPLQPQHF.

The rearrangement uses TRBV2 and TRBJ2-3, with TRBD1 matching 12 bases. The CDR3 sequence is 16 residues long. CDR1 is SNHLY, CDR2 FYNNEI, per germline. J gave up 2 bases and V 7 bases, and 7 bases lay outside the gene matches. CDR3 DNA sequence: TGTGCCAGCACTAGGGACAGGGGGCGGGTCACAGATACGCAGTATTTT. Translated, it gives CASTRDRGRVTDTQYF. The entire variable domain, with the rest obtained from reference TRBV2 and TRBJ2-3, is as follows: EPEVTQTPSHQVTQMGQEVILRCVPISNHLYFYWYRQILGQKVEFLVSFYNNEISEKSEIFDDQFSVERPDGSNFTLKIRSTKLEDSAMYFCASTRDRGRVTDTQYFGPGTRLTVL.

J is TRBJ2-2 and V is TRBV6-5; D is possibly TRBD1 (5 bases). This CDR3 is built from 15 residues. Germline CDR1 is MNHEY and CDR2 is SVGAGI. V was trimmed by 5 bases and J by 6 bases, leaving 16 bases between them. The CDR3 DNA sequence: TGTGCCAGCAGTCGGACGCAGGGATACTCCGGGGAGCTGTTTTTT. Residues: CASSRTQGYSGELFF.

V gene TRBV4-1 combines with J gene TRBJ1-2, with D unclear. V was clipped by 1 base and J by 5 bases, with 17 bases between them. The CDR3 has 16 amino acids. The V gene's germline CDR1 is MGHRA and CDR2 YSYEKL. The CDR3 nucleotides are TGCGCCAGCAGCCAAGGCTCTGATAATGCTATGTATGGCTACACCTTC. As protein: CASSQGSDNAMYGYTF.

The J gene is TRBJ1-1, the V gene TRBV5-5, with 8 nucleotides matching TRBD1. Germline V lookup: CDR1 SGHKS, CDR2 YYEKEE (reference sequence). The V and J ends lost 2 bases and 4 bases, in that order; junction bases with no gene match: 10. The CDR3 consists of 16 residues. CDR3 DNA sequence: TGTGCCAGCAGCTTCCTTCTTGACAGGGGTGTCACTGAAGCTTTCTTT. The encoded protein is CASSFLLDRGVTEAFF.

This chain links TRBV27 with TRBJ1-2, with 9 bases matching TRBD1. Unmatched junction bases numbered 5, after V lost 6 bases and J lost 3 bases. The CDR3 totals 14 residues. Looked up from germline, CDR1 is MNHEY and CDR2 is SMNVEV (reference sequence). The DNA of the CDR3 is TGTGCCAGCAGCACCACAGGGGGCGACTATGGCTACACCTTC. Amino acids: CASSTTGGDYGYTF.

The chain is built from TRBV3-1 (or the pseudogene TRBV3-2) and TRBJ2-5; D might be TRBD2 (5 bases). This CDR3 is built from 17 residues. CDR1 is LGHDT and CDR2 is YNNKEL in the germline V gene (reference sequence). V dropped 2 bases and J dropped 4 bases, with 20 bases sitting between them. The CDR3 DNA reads TGTGCCAGCAGCCAAACAATCTGGGCCGGGGTTCTAGAGACCCAGTACTTC. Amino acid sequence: CASSQTIWAGVLETQYF.

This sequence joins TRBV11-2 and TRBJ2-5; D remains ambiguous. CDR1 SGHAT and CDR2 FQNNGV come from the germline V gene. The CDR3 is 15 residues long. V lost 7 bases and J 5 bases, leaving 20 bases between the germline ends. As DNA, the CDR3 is TGTGCCAGCACCCCATGGGCCTCGACAACGGAGACCCAGTACTTC. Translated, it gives CASTPWASTTETQYF.

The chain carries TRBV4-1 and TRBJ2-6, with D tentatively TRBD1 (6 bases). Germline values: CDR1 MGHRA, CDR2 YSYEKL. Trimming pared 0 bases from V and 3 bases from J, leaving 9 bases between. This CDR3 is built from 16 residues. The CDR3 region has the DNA TGCGCCAGCAGCCAAGAAGGGGGTAGTGGGGCCAACGTCCTGACTTTC. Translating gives CASSQEGGSGANVLTF.

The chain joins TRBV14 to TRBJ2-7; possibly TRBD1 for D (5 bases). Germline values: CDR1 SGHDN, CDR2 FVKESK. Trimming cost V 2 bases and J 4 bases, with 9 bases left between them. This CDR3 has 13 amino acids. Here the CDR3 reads CASSQQPGYEQYF. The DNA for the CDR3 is TGTGCCAGCAGCCAACAACCAGGGTACGAGCAGTACTTC.

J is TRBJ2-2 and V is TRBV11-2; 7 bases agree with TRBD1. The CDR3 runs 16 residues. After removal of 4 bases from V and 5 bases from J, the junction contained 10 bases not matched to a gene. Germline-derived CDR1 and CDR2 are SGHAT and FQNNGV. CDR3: CASSSLRGQRTGELFF. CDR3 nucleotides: TGTGCCAGCAGCTCCCTGAGGGGGCAACGAACCGGGGAGCTGTTTTTT.

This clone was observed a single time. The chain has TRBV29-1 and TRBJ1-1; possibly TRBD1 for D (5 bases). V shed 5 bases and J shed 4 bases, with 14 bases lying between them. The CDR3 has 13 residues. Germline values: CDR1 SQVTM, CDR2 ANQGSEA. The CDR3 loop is CSVHNVGATEAFF. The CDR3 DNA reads TGCAGCGTTCATAATGTAGGGGCCACTGAAGCTTTCTTT.

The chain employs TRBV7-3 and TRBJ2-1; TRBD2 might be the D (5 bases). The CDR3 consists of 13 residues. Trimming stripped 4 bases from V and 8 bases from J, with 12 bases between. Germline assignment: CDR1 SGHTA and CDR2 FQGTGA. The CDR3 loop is CASSSEDLDEQFF. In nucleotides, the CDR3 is TGTGCCAGCAGCTCGGAGGACTTGGATGAGCAGTTCTTC.

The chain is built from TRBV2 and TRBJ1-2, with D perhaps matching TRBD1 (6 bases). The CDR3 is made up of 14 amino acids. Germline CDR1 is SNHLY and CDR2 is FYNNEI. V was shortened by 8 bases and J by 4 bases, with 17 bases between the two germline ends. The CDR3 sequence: CASRRGQHIYGYTF. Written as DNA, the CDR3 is TGTGCCAGCCGAAGGGGACAACACATCTATGGCTACACCTTC.

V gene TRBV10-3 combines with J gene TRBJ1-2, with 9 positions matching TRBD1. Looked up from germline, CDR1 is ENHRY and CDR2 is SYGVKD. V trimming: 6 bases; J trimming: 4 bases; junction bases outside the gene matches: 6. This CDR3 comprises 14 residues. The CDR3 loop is CAISSRDRVYGYTF. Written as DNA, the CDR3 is TGTGCCATCAGCTCCCGGGACAGGGTCTATGGCTACACCTTC.

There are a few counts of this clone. CDR3 DNA sequence: TGCGCCAGCAGCTTTAACAAGAACACTGAAGCTTTCTTT. Its protein is CASSFNKNTEAFF. V usage is TRBV5-1 and J usage is TRBJ1-1, with no clear D. The CDR3 runs 13 residues. Per germline, CDR1 SGHRS and CDR2 YFSETQ. V lost 2 bases and J lost 1, with 6 bases in between.

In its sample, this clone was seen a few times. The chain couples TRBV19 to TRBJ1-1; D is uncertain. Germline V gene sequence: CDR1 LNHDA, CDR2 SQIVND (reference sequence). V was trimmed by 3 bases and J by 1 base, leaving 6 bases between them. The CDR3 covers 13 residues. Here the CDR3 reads CASSMAQNTEAFF. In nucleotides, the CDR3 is TGTGCCAGTAGTATGGCTCAGAACACTGAAGCTTTCTTT.

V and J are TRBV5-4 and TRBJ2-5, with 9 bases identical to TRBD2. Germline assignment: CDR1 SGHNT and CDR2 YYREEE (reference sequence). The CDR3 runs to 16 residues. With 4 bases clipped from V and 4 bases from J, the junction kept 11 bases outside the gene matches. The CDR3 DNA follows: TGTGCCAGCAGCCGTGGAGTCCGCGGGGGGGTAGAGACCCAGTACTTC. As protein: CASSRGVRGGVETQYF.

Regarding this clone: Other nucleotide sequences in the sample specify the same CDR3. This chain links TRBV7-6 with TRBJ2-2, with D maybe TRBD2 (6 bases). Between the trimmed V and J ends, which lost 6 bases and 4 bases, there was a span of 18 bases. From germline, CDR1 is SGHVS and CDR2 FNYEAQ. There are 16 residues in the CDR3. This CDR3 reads CASSFSGGASTGELFF. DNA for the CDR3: TGTGCCAGCAGTTTTAGCGGAGGGGCGTCCACCGGGGAGCTGTTTTTT.

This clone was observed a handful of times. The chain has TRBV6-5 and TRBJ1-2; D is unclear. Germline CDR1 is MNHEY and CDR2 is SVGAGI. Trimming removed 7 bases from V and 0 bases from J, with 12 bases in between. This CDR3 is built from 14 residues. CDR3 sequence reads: CASNADGANYGYTF. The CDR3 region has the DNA TGTGCCAGCAACGCCGACGGAGCTAACTATGGCTACACCTTC.

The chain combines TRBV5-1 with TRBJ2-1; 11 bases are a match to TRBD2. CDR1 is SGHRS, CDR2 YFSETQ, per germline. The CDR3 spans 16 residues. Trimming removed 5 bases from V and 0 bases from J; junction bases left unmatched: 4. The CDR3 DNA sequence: TGCGCCAGCAGTAATAGCGGGGGGGCCTCCTACAATGAGCAGTTCTTC. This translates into CASSNSGGASYNEQFF.

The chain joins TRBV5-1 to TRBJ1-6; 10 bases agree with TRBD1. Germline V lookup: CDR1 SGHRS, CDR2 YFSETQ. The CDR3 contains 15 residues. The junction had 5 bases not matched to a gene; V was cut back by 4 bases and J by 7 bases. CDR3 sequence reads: CASSPGGQGNSPLHF. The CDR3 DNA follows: TGCGCCAGCAGCCCGGGGGGACAGGGGAATTCACCCCTCCACTTT. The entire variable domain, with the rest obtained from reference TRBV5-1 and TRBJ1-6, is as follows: KAGVTQTPRYLIKTRGQQVTLSCSPISGHRSVSWYQQTPGQGLQFLFEYFSETQRNKGNFPGRFSGRQFSNSRSEMNVSTLELGDSALYLCASSPGGQGNSPLHFGNGTRLTVT.

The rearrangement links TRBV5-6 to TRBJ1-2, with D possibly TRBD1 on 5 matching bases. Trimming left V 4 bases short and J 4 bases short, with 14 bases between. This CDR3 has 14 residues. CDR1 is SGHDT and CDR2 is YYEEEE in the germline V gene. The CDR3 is CASSPPGGIYGYTF. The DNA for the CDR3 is TGTGCCAGCAGCCCCCCCGGGGGGATCTATGGCTACACCTTC.